This T cell receptor beta chain was profiled in a study of T cell repertoires in cytomegalovirus infection. Study summary: Use of recently identified HLA-C-restricted and well-studied HLA-B-restricted CMV epitopes was part of the study.

MiXCR, run by TCRdb on the reads, gives a single entry per CDR3 protein. The table lists about 830,000 distinct CDR3 sequences, over 25% of them singletons. This clonotype was seen a handful of times. Its antigen is unidentified. With V trimmed by 3 bases and J by 4 bases, 4 bases remained unmatched. Per the germline V gene, CDR1 is SGHNT and CDR2 is YYREEE (reference sequence). CDR3 length equals 15 residues. This specimen was cultured CD8+ T cells from PBMCs, taken from culture after CMV antigen stimulation. The genes are TRBV5-4 and TRBJ2-1, with TRBD2 matching over 10 bases. This TCR came from a human donor in good health (CMV status not recorded). Some clones in this sample may be carry-over from other donors' samples. Here the CDR3 reads CASSYGLAEYNEQFF. The CDR3 DNA reads TGTGCCAGCAGCTACGGACTAGCGGAGTACAATGAGCAGTTCTTC.